The 27 T cell receptor beta chains below all came from one sample that was sequenced in a study of identical twins. In TCRdb, the 5' RACE reads were re-called with MiXCR into one record per CDR3 protein. The sample has 310,000 or so distinct CDR3 sequences, just under 9.5% seen once. The sample was also linked to a second study, of yellow fever vaccine responses in identical twins.

Sequenced: CD8+ T cells sorted from blood. Source of these receptors: a woman aged 18-35 years in good health.

This clonotype was found a few times. V is TRBV7-8 and J is TRBJ2-1; D possibly corresponds to TRBD2 (6 bases). V was trimmed by 3 bases and J by 9 bases, leaving 9 bases between them. In germline, CDR1 is SGHVS, CDR2 FQNEAQ. The length of the CDR3 is 12 residues. This CDR3 reads CASSFTSSEQFF. CDR3 in DNA: TGTGCCAGCAGCTTTACTAGCAGTGAGCAGTTCTTC.

This clonotype was detected many times. The gene calls are TRBV29-1 and TRBJ2-5; possible D gene TRBD2, 6 bases. This CDR3 has 14 residues. The germline CDR1 and CDR2 sequences are SQVTM and ANQGSEA. Trimming pared 5 bases from V and 5 bases from J, leaving 18 bases between. The CDR3 DNA is TGCAGCGTTTCGACCTGGGAGGAAGGGGAGACCCAGTACTTC. It translates to CSVSTWEEGETQYF.

This clonotype showed up many times. The rearrangement uses TRBV12-3 or TRBV12-4 and TRBJ2-7; 7 nucleotides match TRBD1. This CDR3 region has 15 residues. The ends lost 6 bases at V and 4 bases at J; junction bases unmatched: 12. The CDR3 DNA sequence: TGTGCCAGCAGCCTCGGACAGGATTTGTTGTACGAGCAGTACTTC. Translation gives CASSLGQDLLYEQYF.

The sample holds a few counts of this clonotype. The J gene is TRBJ1-5, the V gene TRBV20-1; D remains ambiguous. V was shortened by 6 bases and J by 2 bases, with 17 bases between the two germline ends. The CDR3 has 15 residues. Germline CDR1 reads DFQATT; CDR2 reads SNEGSKA (reference sequence). CDR3 in DNA: TGCAGTGCCGAAGCAGGCGTCGGGGGCAATCAGCCCCAGCATTTT. Amino acids: CSAEAGVGGNQPQHF.

This chain joins TRBV27 and TRBJ2-7; TRBD1 agrees at 9 bases. Unmatched junction bases numbered 9, after V lost 6 bases and J lost 6 bases. The germline CDR1 and CDR2 sequences are MNHEY and SMNVEV (reference sequence). The CDR3 has 14 residues. CDR3 sequence (DNA): TGTGCCAGCAGCCCGGGACAGGGTTTCGGCGAGCAGTACTTC. This codes for CASSPGQGFGEQYF.

This clonotype was counted many times. The chain joins TRBV20-1 to TRBJ2-7; TRBD1 aligns across 7 bases. The CDR3 extends over 15 amino acids. The V and J ends lost 0 bases and 0 bases, in that order; junction bases with no gene match: 5. The germline V gene has CDR1 DFQATT and CDR2 SNEGSKA (reference sequence). The CDR3 reads CSARDYRGSSYEQYF. Written as DNA, the CDR3 is TGCAGTGCTAGAGATTACAGGGGTTCCTCCTACGAGCAGTACTTC.

This clonotype was observed many times. V usage is TRBV6-1 and J usage is TRBJ2-7, with D maybe TRBD1 (5 bases). Germline V gives CDR1 MNHNS, CDR2 SASEGT. This CDR3 comprises 16 residues. V lost 0 bases, J lost 0 bases, and 12 bases lay in between. CDR3 protein: CASSEALVGASYEQYF. The CDR3 DNA is TGTGCCAGCAGTGAAGCGCTTGTAGGGGCCTCCTACGAGCAGTACTTC.

This clonotype was observed a handful of times. The V gene is TRBV30, the J gene TRBJ2-1; the D gene is possibly TRBD2 (5 bases). CDR1 is GTSNPN, CDR2 SVGIG, per germline (reference sequence). V lost 3 bases to trimming and J lost 6 bases, with 12 bases between them. This CDR3 spans 13 amino acids. CDR3 in DNA: TGTGCCTGGAGCTCGGGTGGAGGCAATGAGCAGTTCTTC. Translated: CAWSSGGGNEQFF.

V and J are TRBV11-2 and TRBJ2-5; maybe TRBD2 (6 bases). Between the trimmed V and J ends, which lost 1 base and 2 bases, there was a span of 11 bases. Germline V CDR1 and CDR2: SGHAT, FQNNGV. The CDR3 totals 15 residues. In DNA form, the CDR3 reads TGTGCCAGCAGCTTAGGTCAAGCGGGTCAAGAGACCCAGTACTTC. Translation gives CASSLGQAGQETQYF.

This clonotype was recorded at least ten times. V is TRBV5-1 and J is TRBJ2-1; 10 bases line up with TRBD2. CDR1 and CDR2 (germline): SGHRS, YFSETQ. The CDR3 is 13 amino acids. V gave up 4 bases and J gave up 10 bases; unmatched junction bases: 5. The CDR3 loop reads CASSAIAGGEQFF. CDR3 nucleotides: TGCGCCAGCAGCGCCATAGCGGGGGGAGAGCAGTTCTTC.

The rearrangement links TRBV7-9 to TRBJ2-5; unclear D gene. V lost 5 bases, J lost 5 bases, and 12 bases lay in between. The CDR3 length is 13 residues. CDR1 is SEHNR, CDR2 FQNEAQ, per germline (reference sequence). This chain's CDR3 is CASSPVDLETQYF. DNA of the CDR3: TGTGCCAGCAGCCCGGTGGACCTCGAGACCCAGTACTTC.

This clonotype was recorded many times. The chain's CDR3 is CASSRASSYNEQFF. CDR3 DNA sequence: TGTGCCAGCAGCAGGGCGAGCTCCTACAATGAGCAGTTCTTC. The rearrangement uses TRBV27 and TRBJ2-1; TRBD1 might be the D (5 bases). Trimming pared 6 bases from V and 0 bases from J, leaving 9 bases between. Per germline, CDR1 MNHEY and CDR2 SMNVEV (reference sequence). The CDR3 consists of 14 residues.

This chain links TRBV5-1 with TRBJ2-1, with 7 bases aligning to TRBD2. Germline-derived CDR1 and CDR2 are SGHRS and YFSETQ. V lost 1 base to trimming and J lost 2 bases; unmatched junction nucleotides: 9. CDR3 length equals 17 residues. Here the CDR3 DNA reads TGCGCCAGCAGCTTGCTAATGGCGGGAGTTGCCTACAATGAGCAGTTCTTC. This translates into CASSLLMAGVAYNEQFF.

The sample holds many counts of this clonotype. The chain links TRBV12-3 or TRBV12-4 to TRBJ2-1; D is perhaps TRBD2 (5 bases). The CDR3 has 15 amino acids. Trimming removed 9 bases at V and 2 bases at J, with 17 bases between. In nucleotides, the CDR3 is TGTGCCAGTCGGCTAGCCAGACCCCCCTACAATGAGCAGTTCTTC. Protein: CASRLARPPYNEQFF.

This clonotype showed up just a few times. The chain couples TRBV11-3 to TRBJ1-4, with D maybe TRBD1 (5 bases). V was cut by 5 bases and J by 2 bases, with 12 bases left in between. The CDR3 contains 15 residues. CDR1 is SGHNT and CDR2 is YENEEA in the germline V gene. The CDR3 protein is CASSHRRGTNEKLFF. CDR3 DNA sequence: TGTGCCAGCAGCCACCGGAGGGGTACTAATGAAAAACTGTTTTTT. Full variable domain (missing parts from reference TRBV11-3 and TRBJ1-4): EAGVVQSPRYKIIEKKQPVAFWCNPISGHNTLYWYLQNLGQGPELLIRYENEEAVDDSQLPKDRFSAERLKGVDSTLKIQPAELGDSAVYLCASSHRRGTNEKLFFGSGTQLSVL.

The DNA of the CDR3 is TGTGCCATCAGTGAAGTGACCTCCTACGAGCAGTACTTC. The encoded protein is CAISEVTSYEQYF. The rearrangement uses TRBV10-3 and TRBJ2-7; D unclear. The CDR3 has 13 amino acids. V lost 3 bases to trimming and J lost 0 bases, with 6 bases between them. The germline gives CDR1 ENHRY, CDR2 SYGVKD.

This clonotype was seen at least ten times. This sequence joins TRBV4-2 and TRBJ2-5; 7 positions agree with TRBD2. CDR1 and CDR2 from the germline V gene are LGHNA and YNFKEQ. The CDR3 is 17 residues long. The junction had 12 bases not matched to a gene; V was cut back by 0 bases and J by 5 bases. CDR3 DNA: TGTGCCAGCAGCCAAGATTGGGGAGGGGCTCAGGAGGAGACCCAGTACTTC. This gives the protein CASSQDWGGAQEETQYF.

This clonotype occurred a few times. The chain is built from TRBV20-1 and TRBJ1-2; a weak D match, TRBD1 (5 bases). Looked up from germline, CDR1 is DFQATT and CDR2 is SNEGSKA (reference sequence). Trimming shortened V by 0 bases and J by 0 bases, and 11 bases separated the two germline ends. The CDR3 covers 15 residues. As DNA, the CDR3 is TGCAGTGCTAGAGATTATCAGGGAGCTAACTATGGCTACACCTTC. It is translated as CSARDYQGANYGYTF.

This clonotype was found many times. V is TRBV4-3 and J is TRBJ2-2; 11 bases are shared with TRBD2. The CDR3 is made up of 16 amino acids. V shed 1 base and J 3 bases; nucleotides not matched to a gene: 1. In germline, CDR1 is LGHNA, CDR2 YSLEER. This CDR3 reads CASSQGLAGHTGELFF. For the CDR3, the DNA is TGCGCCAGCAGCCAAGGACTAGCGGGACACACCGGGGAGCTGTTTTTT.

This clonotype was recorded at least ten times. V is TRBV29-1 and J is TRBJ2-1; D perhaps matches TRBD1 (6 bases). V lost 5 bases and J 6 bases, leaving 14 bases between the germline ends. The CDR3 is made up of 13 amino acids. The germline V gene has CDR1 SQVTM and CDR2 ANQGSEA. CDR3 protein: CSVREGGTNEQFF. The CDR3 bases are TGCAGCGTTCGGGAAGGGGGTACCAATGAGCAGTTCTTC.

In this sample, this clonotype turned up many times. This sequence joins TRBV20-1 and TRBJ1-6; TRBD1 might be the D (6 bases). Deletions cut 4 bases from V and 7 bases from J, with 14 bases between. CDR3 length equals 14 residues. Germline V CDR1 and CDR2: DFQATT, SNEGSKA (reference sequence). The CDR3 loop is CSANGGQSNSPLHF. The CDR3 bases are TGCAGTGCTAACGGAGGACAGAGCAATTCACCCCTCCACTTT.

The table lists this clonotype with a few counts. The rearrangement uses TRBV6-5 and TRBJ2-1; D is tentatively TRBD1 or TRBD2 (5 bases each). V lost 2 bases and J 6 bases, leaving 8 bases between the germline ends. This CDR3 spans 13 amino acids. The germline V gene has CDR1 MNHEY and CDR2 SVGAGI. The CDR3 is CASSYGTLNEQFF. The CDR3 DNA follows: TGTGCCAGCAGTTACGGGACCCTCAATGAGCAGTTCTTC.

This clonotype was counted many times. The chain carries TRBV4-2 and TRBJ2-1; no firm D call. There are 14 residues in the CDR3. Trimming removed 3 bases at V and 7 bases at J, with 13 bases between. Germline CDR1 is LGHNA and CDR2 is YNFKEQ. This CDR3 is CASSQGRSRNEQFF. The CDR3 DNA follows: TGTGCCAGCAGCCAGGGTCGGAGTAGGAATGAGCAGTTCTTC.

This clonotype was seen repeatedly, ten times or more. The V call is TRBV5-5, the J call TRBJ2-1; D is ambiguous. Germline loops: CDR1 SGHKS, CDR2 YYEKEE (reference sequence). The length of the CDR3 is 14 residues. Trimming removed 0 bases at V and 9 bases at J, with 13 bases between. CDR3 DNA sequence: TGTGCCAGCAGCTTGGTGGCAGGAACCCCTGAGCAGTTCTTC. This sequence encodes CASSLVAGTPEQFF.

This clonotype has just a few counts. The chain employs TRBV5-1 and TRBJ2-7; tentatively, D is TRBD2 (6 bases). The ends were cut back, 0 bases at V and 3 bases at J, with 13 bases in the middle. The CDR3 loop spans 15 amino acids. Germline V lookup: CDR1 SGHRS, CDR2 YFSETQ. CDR3 bases: TGCGCCAGCAGCTTGGAAACTAGCTCCGGCTACGAGCAGTACTTC. Translating gives CASSLETSSGYEQYF.

In this sample, this clonotype turned up a few times. The J gene is TRBJ1-3, the V gene TRBV7-2, with D perhaps TRBD1 (5 bases). Germline assignment: CDR1 SGHTA and CDR2 FQGNSA. Trimming shortened V by 5 bases and J by 0 bases, and 11 bases separated the two germline ends. There are 15 residues in the CDR3. CDR3 loop: CASSVFDSSGNTIYF. In DNA form, the CDR3 reads TGTGCCAGCAGCGTATTCGACAGCTCTGGAAACACCATATATTTT.

The rearrangement joins TRBV7-9 to TRBJ2-1; no clear D gene. Trimming left V 3 bases short and J 2 bases short, with 11 bases between. The CDR3 length is 15 residues. In germline, CDR1 is SEHNR, CDR2 FQNEAQ (reference sequence). The CDR3 nucleotides read TGTGCCAGCAGCTTTTATGGGCTCCCCTACAATGAGCAGTTCTTC. This codes for CASSFYGLPYNEQFF. Variable domain in full (rest from reference TRBV7-9 and TRBJ2-1): DTGVSQNPRHKITKRGQNVTFRCDPISEHNRLYWYRQTLGQGPEFLTYFQNEAQLEKSRLLSDRFSAERPKGSFSTLEIQRTEQGDSAMYLCASSFYGLPYNEQFFGPGTRLTVL.